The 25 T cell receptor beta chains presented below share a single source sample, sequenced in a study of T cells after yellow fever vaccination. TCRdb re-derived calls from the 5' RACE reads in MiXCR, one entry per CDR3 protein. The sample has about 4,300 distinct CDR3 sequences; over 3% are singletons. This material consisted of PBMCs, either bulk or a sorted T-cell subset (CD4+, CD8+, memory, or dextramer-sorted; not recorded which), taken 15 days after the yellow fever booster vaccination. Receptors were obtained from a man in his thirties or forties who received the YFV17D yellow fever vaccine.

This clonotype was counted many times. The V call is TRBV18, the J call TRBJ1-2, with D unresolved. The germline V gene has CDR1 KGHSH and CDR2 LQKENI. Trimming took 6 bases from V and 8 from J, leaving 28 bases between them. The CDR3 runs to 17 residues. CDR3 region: CASSRPLIDGVIRGYTF. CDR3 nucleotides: TGTGCCAGCTCTCGCCCGTTAATCGACGGCGTTATTCGGGGCTACACCTTC.

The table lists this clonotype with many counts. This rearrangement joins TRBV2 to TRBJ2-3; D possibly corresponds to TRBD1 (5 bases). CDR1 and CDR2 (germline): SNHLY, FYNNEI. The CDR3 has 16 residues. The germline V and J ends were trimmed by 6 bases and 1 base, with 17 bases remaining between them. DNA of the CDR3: TGTGCCAGCAGCCTCGAGGTAGGGGCGCGCACAGATACGCAGTATTTT. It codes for CASSLEVGARTDTQYF.

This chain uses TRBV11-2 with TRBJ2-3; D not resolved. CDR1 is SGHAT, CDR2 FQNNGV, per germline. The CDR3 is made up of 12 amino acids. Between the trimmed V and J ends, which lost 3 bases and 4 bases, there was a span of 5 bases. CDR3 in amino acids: CASSFTADTQYF. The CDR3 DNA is TGTGCCAGCAGCTTCACCGCAGATACGCAGTATTTT.

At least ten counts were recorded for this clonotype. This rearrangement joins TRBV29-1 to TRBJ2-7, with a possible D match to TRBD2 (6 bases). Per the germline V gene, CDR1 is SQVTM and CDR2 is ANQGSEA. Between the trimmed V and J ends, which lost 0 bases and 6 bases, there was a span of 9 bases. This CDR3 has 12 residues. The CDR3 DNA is TGCAGCGTTGAAGAGGAGGGGATCGAGCAGTACTTC. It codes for CSVEEEGIEQYF.

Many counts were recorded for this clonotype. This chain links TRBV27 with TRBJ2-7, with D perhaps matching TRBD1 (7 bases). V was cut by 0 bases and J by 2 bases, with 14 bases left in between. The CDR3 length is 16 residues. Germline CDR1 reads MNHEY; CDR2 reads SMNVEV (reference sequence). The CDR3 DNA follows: TGTGCCAGCAGTTTATCCCGGCAGGGGGGTACCTACGAGCAGTACTTC. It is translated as CASSLSRQGGTYEQYF.

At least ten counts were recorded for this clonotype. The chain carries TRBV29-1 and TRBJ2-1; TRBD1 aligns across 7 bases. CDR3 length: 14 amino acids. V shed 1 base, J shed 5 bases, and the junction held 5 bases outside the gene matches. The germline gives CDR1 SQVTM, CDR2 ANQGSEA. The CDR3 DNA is TGCAGCGTTGAAGGGACAGGATCCGACAATGAGCAGTTCTTC. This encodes CSVEGTGSDNEQFF.

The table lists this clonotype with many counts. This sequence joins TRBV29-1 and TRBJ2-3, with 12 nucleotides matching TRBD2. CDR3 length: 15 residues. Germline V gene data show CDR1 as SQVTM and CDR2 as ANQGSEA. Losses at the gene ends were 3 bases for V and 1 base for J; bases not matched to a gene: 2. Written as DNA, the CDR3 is TGCAGCGTTGAGGGGACTAGCGGGCGCACAGATACGCAGTATTTT. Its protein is CSVEGTSGRTDTQYF.

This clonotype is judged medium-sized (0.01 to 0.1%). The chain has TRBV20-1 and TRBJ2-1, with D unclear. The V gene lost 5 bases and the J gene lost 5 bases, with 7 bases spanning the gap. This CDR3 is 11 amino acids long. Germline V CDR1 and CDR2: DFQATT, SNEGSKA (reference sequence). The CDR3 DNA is TGCAGTGCTCCCGCGAACAATGAGCAGTTCTTC. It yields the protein CSAPANNEQFF.

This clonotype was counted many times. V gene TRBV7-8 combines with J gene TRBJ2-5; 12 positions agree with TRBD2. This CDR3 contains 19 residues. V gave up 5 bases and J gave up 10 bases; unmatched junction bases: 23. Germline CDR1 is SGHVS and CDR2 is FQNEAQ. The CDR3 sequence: CASSRPTSGSGWEDRGQYF. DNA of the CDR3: TGTGCCAGCAGCCGCCCGACTAGCGGGAGTGGATGGGAGGATAGGGGCCAGTACTTC.

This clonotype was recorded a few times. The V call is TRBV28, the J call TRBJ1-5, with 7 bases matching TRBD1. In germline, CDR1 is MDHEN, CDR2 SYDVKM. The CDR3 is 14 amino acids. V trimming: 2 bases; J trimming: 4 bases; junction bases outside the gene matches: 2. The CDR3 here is CASSLMDRNQPQHF. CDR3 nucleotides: TGTGCCAGCAGTTTAATGGACAGGAATCAGCCCCAGCATTTT.

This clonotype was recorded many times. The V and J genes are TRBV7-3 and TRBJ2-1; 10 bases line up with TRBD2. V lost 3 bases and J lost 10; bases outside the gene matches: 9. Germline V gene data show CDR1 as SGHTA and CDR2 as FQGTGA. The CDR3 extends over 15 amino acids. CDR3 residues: CASSFGLGTSDEQFF. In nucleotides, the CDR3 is TGTGCCAGCAGCTTCGGCCTCGGGACTAGCGACGAGCAGTTCTTC.

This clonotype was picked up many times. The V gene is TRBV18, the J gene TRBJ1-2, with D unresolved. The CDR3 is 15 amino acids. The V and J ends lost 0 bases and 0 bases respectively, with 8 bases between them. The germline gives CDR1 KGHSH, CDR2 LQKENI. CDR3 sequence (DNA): TGTGCCAGCTCACCACCCGCAGCCCCTAACTATGGCTACACCTTC. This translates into CASSPPAAPNYGYTF.

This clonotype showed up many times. The DNA of the CDR3 is TGCGCCAGCAGCTTGGGGCTAGCGGGTCTTGACGAGCAGTACTTC. It translates to CASSLGLAGLDEQYF. The chain combines TRBV5-1 with TRBJ2-7; 8 bases fit TRBD2. V lost 0 bases and J lost 5; bases outside the gene matches: 7. The CDR3 runs 15 residues. From germline, CDR1 is SGHRS and CDR2 YFSETQ.

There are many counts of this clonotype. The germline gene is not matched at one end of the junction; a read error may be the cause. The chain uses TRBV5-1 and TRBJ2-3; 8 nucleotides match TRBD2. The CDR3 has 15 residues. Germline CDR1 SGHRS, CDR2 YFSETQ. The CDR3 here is CASTLASGQPDTQYF. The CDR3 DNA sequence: TGCGCCAGCACCTTGGCTAGCGGGCAACCAGATACGCAGTATTTT.

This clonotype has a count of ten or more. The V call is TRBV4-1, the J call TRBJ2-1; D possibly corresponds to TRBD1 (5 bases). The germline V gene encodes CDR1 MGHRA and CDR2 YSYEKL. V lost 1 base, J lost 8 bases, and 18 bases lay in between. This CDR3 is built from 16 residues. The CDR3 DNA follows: TGCGCCAGCAGCCAAGGACGTATCAGCAGGGTGGATGAGCAGTTCTTC. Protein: CASSQGRISRVDEQFF.

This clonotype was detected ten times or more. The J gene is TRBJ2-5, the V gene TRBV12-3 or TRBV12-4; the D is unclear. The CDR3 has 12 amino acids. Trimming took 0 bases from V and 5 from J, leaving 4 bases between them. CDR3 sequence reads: CASSLALETQYF. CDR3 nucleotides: TGTGCCAGCAGTTTAGCGCTTGAGACCCAGTACTTC.

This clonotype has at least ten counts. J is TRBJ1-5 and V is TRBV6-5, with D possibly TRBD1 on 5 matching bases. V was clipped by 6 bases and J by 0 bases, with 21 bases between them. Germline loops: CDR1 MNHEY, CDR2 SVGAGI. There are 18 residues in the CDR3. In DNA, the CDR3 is TGTGCCAGCAGGCCCACCCCCTTCGGGGGGAATAGCAATCAGCCCCAGCATTTT. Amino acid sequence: CASRPTPFGGNSNQPQHF.

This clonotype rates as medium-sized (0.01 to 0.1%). The CDR3 nucleotides are TGCGCCAGCAGCCAAGAGTGGAGCTATGACACCGGGGAGCTGTTTTTT. Its translation: CASSQEWSYDTGELFF. The chain employs TRBV4-3 and TRBJ2-2; D is unresolved. Trimming cost V 0 bases and J 3 bases, with 11 bases left between them. CDR1 and CDR2 (germline): LGHNA, YSLEER. The CDR3 is made up of 16 amino acids.

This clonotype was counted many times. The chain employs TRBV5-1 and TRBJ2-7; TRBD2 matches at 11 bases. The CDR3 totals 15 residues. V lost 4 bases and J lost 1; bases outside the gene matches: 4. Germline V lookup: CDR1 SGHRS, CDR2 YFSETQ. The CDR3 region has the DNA TGCGCCAGCAGCAGTCTAGCGGGAGGATCCTACGAGCAGTACTTC. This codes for CASSSLAGGSYEQYF. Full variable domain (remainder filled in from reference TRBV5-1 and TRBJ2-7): KAGVTQTPRYLIKTRGQQVTLSCSPISGHRSVSWYQQTPGQGLQFLFEYFSETQRNKGNFPGRFSGRQFSNSRSEMNVSTLELGDSALYLCASSSLAGGSYEQYFGPGTRLTVT.

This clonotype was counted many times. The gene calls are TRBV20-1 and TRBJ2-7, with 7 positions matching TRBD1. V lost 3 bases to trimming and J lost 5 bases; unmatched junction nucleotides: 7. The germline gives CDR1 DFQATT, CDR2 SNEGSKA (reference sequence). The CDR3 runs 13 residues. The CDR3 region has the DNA TGCAGTGCTAGGATAAGGGGGCTCGACGAGCAGTACTTC. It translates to CSARIRGLDEQYF.

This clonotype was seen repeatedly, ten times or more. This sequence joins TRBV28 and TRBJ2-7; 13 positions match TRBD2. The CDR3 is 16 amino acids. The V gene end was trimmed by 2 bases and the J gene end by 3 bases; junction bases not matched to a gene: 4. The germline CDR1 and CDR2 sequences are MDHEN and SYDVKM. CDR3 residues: CASSLRTSGSYYEQYF. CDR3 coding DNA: TGTGCCAGCAGTTTAAGGACTAGCGGGAGCTACTACGAGCAGTACTTC.

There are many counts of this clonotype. The CDR3 nucleotides are TGTGCCAGCAGCCGCACTAGGAGAAATACGCAGTATTTT. Its protein is CASSRTRRNTQYF. This sequence joins TRBV7-8 and TRBJ2-3; weak D call: TRBD2 (5 bases). V was shortened by 5 bases and J by 7 bases, with 13 bases between the two germline ends. This CDR3 spans 13 amino acids. Germline V lookup: CDR1 SGHVS, CDR2 FQNEAQ. Together with reference TRBV7-8 and TRBJ2-3, the CDR3 gives the full variable domain: GAGVSQSPRYKVAKRGQDVALRCDPISGHVSLFWYQQALGQGPEFLTYFQNEAQLDKSGLPSDRFFAERPEGSVSTLKIQRTQQEDSAVYLCASSRTRRNTQYFGPGTRLTVL.

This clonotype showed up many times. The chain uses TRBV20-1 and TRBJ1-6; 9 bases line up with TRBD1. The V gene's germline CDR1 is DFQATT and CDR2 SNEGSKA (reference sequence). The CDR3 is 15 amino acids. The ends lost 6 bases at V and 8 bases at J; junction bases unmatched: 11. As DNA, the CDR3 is TGCAGTGCGCCAACTCCGGGACAGGGACATTCACCCCTCCACTTT. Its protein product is CSAPTPGQGHSPLHF.

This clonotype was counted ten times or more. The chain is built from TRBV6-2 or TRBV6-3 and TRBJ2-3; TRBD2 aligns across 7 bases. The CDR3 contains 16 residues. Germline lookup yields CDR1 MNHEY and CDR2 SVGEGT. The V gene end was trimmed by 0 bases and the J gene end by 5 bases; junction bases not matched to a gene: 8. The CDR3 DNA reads TGTGCCAGCAGTTACTCGAGACGGGAGCGGGAAGATACGCAGTATTTT. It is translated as CASSYSRREREDTQYF.

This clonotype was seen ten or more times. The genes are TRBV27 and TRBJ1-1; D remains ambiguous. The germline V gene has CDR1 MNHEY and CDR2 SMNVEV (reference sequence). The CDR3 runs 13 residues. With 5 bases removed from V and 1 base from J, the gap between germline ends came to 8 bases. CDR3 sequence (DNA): TGTGCCAGCAGTCCAGTCCGGAACACTGAAGCTTTCTTT. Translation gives CASSPVRNTEAFF.